Following are 12 T cell receptor beta chains from one sample sequenced in a study of T cell repertoires in cytomegalovirus infection. TCRdb reanalysed the reads using MiXCR and keeps one entry per CDR3 protein. The data hold fewer than 550,000 distinct CDR3 sequences, with about 33% observed a single time. Source material: PBMCs. The receptors here all came from a human donor in good health (CMV status not recorded). Some clones in this sample may be carry-over from other donors' samples.

The chain couples TRBV5-4 to TRBJ1-1; 11 positions match TRBD1. With 4 bases clipped from V and 7 bases from J, the junction kept 6 bases outside the gene matches. The CDR3 is 14 residues long. Germline V gene sequence: CDR1 SGHNT, CDR2 YYREEE (reference sequence). The CDR3 DNA sequence: TGTGCCAGCAGCATCCGGACAGGGGGCTATGAAGCTTTCTTT. Residues: CASSIRTGGYEAFF.

This clonotype was observed a handful of times. The chain has TRBV27 and TRBJ1-1; no reliable D call. V dropped 6 bases and J dropped 4 bases, with 18 bases sitting between them. The CDR3 consists of 15 residues. Germline V lookup: CDR1 MNHEY, CDR2 SMNVEV (reference sequence). The CDR3 loop is CASRERERDSTEAFF. The CDR3 DNA follows: TGTGCCAGCAGGGAACGGGAGAGAGATTCCACTGAAGCTTTCTTT.

This clonotype has more than one count but fewer than ten. This sequence joins TRBV6-6 and TRBJ1-6, with D possibly matching TRBD1 (6 bases). Trimming removed 2 bases from V and 8 bases from J, with 16 bases in between. The CDR3 consists of 16 residues. Germline CDR1 reads MNHNY; CDR2 reads SVGAGI (reference sequence). The CDR3 DNA reads TGTGCCAGCAGTTACGGCCAGGGGTGGGTTGATTCACCCCTCCACTTT. It yields the protein CASSYGQGWVDSPLHF.

The chain carries TRBV10-3 and TRBJ2-7; TRBD1 matches 7 bases. V lost 7 bases to trimming and J lost 5 bases; unmatched junction nucleotides: 8. Germline CDR1 reads ENHRY; CDR2 reads SYGVKD. The CDR3 extends over 13 amino acids. The CDR3 sequence: CAIKRDSFDEQYF. Written as DNA, the CDR3 is TGTGCCATCAAAAGGGACAGTTTCGACGAGCAGTACTTC.

This chain links TRBV19 with TRBJ1-2, with 7 bases that match TRBD1. The CDR3 is 14 amino acids. V was pared by 6 bases and J by 5 bases, with 9 bases of the junction left unmatched. Germline assignment: CDR1 LNHDA and CDR2 SQIVND (reference sequence). In DNA form, the CDR3 reads TGTGCCAGTAGCCAGACAGGGATGATTTATGGCTACACCTTC. This translates into CASSQTGMIYGYTF.

This rearrangement joins TRBV4-3 to TRBJ1-1, with 9 nucleotides matching TRBD1. Germline CDR1 is LGHNA and CDR2 is YSLEER. The CDR3 is made up of 18 amino acids. Trimming removed 0 bases from V and 3 bases from J; junction bases left unmatched: 11. CDR3 sequence reads: CASSQDLRRTGADTEAFF. Here the CDR3 DNA reads TGCGCCAGCAGCCAAGATTTGCGGCGGACAGGGGCGGACACTGAAGCTTTCTTT.

The rearrangement joins TRBV7-8 to TRBJ2-3; D perhaps matches TRBD2 (5 bases). Trimming removed 4 bases at V and 0 bases at J, with 11 bases between. CDR1 SGHVS and CDR2 FQNEAQ come from the germline V gene. The CDR3 contains 15 residues. This CDR3 is CASSWRGFSTDTQYF. In DNA, the CDR3 is TGTGCCAGCAGCTGGAGAGGGTTTAGCACAGATACGCAGTATTTT.

This chain's CDR3 is CASSRTNNQPQHF. The CDR3 nucleotides are TGTGCCAGCAGTCGGACAAATAATCAGCCCCAGCATTTT. The chain links TRBV12-3 or TRBV12-4 to TRBJ1-5; TRBD1 is a possible D gene (5 bases). V lost 5 bases to trimming and J lost 4 bases, with 9 bases between them. The CDR3 has 13 amino acids.

This clonotype turned up a few times. The rearrangement links TRBV6-1 to TRBJ2-5, with 14 bases matching TRBD2. The CDR3 runs to 18 residues. Germline values: CDR1 MNHNS, CDR2 SASEGT. With V trimmed by 1 base and J by 3 bases, 7 bases remained unmatched. This chain's CDR3 is CASSEEGLTSGGEETQYF. The CDR3 DNA follows: TGTGCCAGCAGTGAAGAAGGATTGACTAGCGGGGGGGAAGAGACCCAGTACTTC.

The chain recombines TRBV9 with TRBJ1-2; D call uncertain. The CDR3 sequence is 17 residues long. V gave up 0 bases and J gave up 4 bases, with 19 bases separating them. Germline CDR1 SGDLS, CDR2 YYNGEE. In nucleotides, the CDR3 is TGTGCCAGCAGCGTAGCCCTAGGTGACCATTCGGGCTATGGCTACACCTTC. It specifies CASSVALGDHSGYGYTF.

For this clonotype: This CDR3 fails to terminate in the conserved phenylalanine or tryptophan, so it likely reflects a read error. The chain links TRBV7-2 to TRBJ2-5; 7 bases match TRBD1. V shed 5 bases and J 7 bases; nucleotides not matched to a gene: 19. The CDR3 extends over 17 amino acids. Germline V CDR1 and CDR2: SGHTA, FQGNSA. For the CDR3, the DNA is TGTGCCAGCAGCCAGATCCCGGACAGGTCCGGTGGGTTGACCCAGTACTAC. Amino acid sequence: CASSQIPDRSGGLTQYY.

This clonotype was found a few times. This chain connects TRBV10-2 to TRBJ1-6; 7 nucleotides line up with TRBD1. This CDR3 has 14 amino acids. Germline V gene sequence: CDR1 WSHSY, CDR2 SAAADI. The V segment lost 7 bases and the J segment 5 bases; nucleotides outside the gene matches: 5. CDR3 sequence reads: CASNSQGDNSPLHF. The CDR3 DNA reads TGCGCCAGCAACTCGCAGGGGGATAATTCACCCCTCCACTTT.